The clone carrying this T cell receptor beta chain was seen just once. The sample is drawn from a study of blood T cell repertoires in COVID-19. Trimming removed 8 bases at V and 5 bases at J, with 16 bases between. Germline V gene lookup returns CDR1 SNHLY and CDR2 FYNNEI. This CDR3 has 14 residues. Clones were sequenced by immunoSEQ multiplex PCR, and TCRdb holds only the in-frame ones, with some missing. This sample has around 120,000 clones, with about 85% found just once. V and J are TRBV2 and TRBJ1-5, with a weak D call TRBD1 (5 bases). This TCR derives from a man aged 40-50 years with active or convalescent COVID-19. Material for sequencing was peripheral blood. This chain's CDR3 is CASGWAGDHQPQHF. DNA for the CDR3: TGTGCCAGCGGTTGGGCGGGGGACCATCAGCCCCAGCATTTT. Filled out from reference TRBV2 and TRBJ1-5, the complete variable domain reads EPEVTQTPSHQVTQMGQEVILRCVPISNHLYFYWYRQILGQKVEFLVSFYNNEISEKSEIFDDQFSVERPDGSNFTLKIRSTKLEDSAMYFCASGWAGDHQPQHFGDGTRLSIL.